The 28 T cell receptor beta chains given below trace back to one sample, sequenced in a study of blood T cell repertoires in COVID-19. This table comes from immunoSEQ multiplex PCR, and its TCRdb copy is limited to in-frame clones, with some not included. The data show 400,000 to 500,000 clones, about nine tenths seen once. The sequencing sample was made of peripheral blood. All receptors come from a young woman with active or convalescent COVID-19.

In regard to this clone: Other nucleotide sequences in the sample specify the same CDR3. The CDR3 protein is CASSLAQGQPQHF. Here the CDR3 DNA reads TGCGCCAGCAGCTTGGCTCAGGGTCAGCCCCAGCATTTT. The chain links TRBV5-1 to TRBJ1-5; TRBD1 might be the D (5 bases). Trimming shortened V by 0 bases and J by 6 bases, and 7 bases separated the two germline ends. The CDR3 length is 13 residues. The germline gives CDR1 SGHRS, CDR2 YFSETQ.

This chain uses TRBV5-1 with TRBJ2-1; 7 nucleotides line up with TRBD2. Germline V lookup: CDR1 SGHRS, CDR2 YFSETQ. Trimming at V came to 0 bases and at J to 3 bases, leaving 6 bases not matched to a gene. The length of the CDR3 is 16 residues. The CDR3 DNA reads as TGCGCCAGCAGCTTGGGGCTAGCGGTGGACTACAATGAGCAGTTCTTC. Protein sequence: CASSLGLAVDYNEQFF.

This chain links TRBV5-1 with TRBJ2-2; D is ambiguous. V was clipped by 0 bases and J by 6 bases, with 9 bases between them. Germline V gives CDR1 SGHRS, CDR2 YFSETQ. CDR3 size: 14 residues. CDR3 bases: TGCGCCAGCAGCTTGGAACAGTTGCCCGGGGAGCTGTTTTTT. This codes for CASSLEQLPGELFF.

This chain uses TRBV7-8 with TRBJ2-1, with 8 positions matching TRBD2. The germline V gene encodes CDR1 SGHVS and CDR2 FQNEAQ. Trimming removed 5 bases from V and 0 bases from J; junction bases left unmatched: 3. The CDR3 contains 15 residues. The CDR3 protein is CASSRSGVSYNEQFF. CDR3 nucleotide sequence: TGTGCCAGCAGCCGTAGCGGGGTCTCCTACAATGAGCAGTTCTTC. The full variable domain, in which reference TRBV7-8 and TRBJ2-1 provide the parts outside the CDR3, is GAGVSQSPRYKVAKRGQDVALRCDPISGHVSLFWYQQALGQGPEFLTYFQNEAQLDKSGLPSDRFFAERPEGSVSTLKIQRTQQEDSAVYLCASSRSGVSYNEQFFGPGTRLTVL.

This chain uses TRBV7-8 with TRBJ2-3, with D unclear. V was clipped by 5 bases and J by 10 bases, with 16 bases between them. CDR1 and CDR2 (germline): SGHVS, FQNEAQ. The CDR3 covers 13 residues. CDR3 in amino acids: CASSQDRLEAQYF. CDR3 DNA: TGTGCCAGCAGCCAAGACCGATTAGAGGCGCAGTATTTT.

The V and J genes are TRBV2 and TRBJ2-1; D remains ambiguous. This CDR3 contains 12 residues. Trimming cost V 4 bases and J 5 bases, with 6 bases left between them. Germline loops: CDR1 SNHLY, CDR2 FYNNEI. CDR3 DNA: TGTGCCAGCAGTGGACTGGACAATGAGCAGTTCTTC. This gives the protein CASSGLDNEQFF.

The J gene is TRBJ1-1, the V gene TRBV6-5; D perhaps matches TRBD1 (6 bases). Trimming took 5 bases from V and 7 from J, leaving 11 bases between them. This CDR3 region has 12 residues. Germline lookup yields CDR1 MNHEY and CDR2 SVGAGI. CDR3: CASSLRGGEAFF. In DNA, the CDR3 is TGTGCCAGCAGTCTCAGGGGTGGTGAAGCTTTCTTT.

The table lists this clone with a count of one. The CDR3 spells CASSPDGMSGYTF. Written as DNA, the CDR3 is TGTGCCAGCAGCCCAGATGGCATGTCTGGCTACACCTTC. The gene calls are TRBV7-9 and TRBJ1-2; D unresolved. Trimming stripped 5 bases from V and 7 bases from J, with 14 bases between. Germline lookup yields CDR1 SEHNR and CDR2 FQNEAQ (reference sequence). The CDR3 sequence is 13 residues long.

The V and J genes are TRBV5-1 and TRBJ2-7; 11 bases fit TRBD2. CDR1 is SGHRS, CDR2 YFSETQ, per germline. V gave up 0 bases and J gave up 4 bases; unmatched junction bases: 3. CDR3 length: 15 amino acids. CDR3 nucleotide sequence: TGCGCCAGCAGCTTGGTGGCTAGCGGGGGGTACGAGCAGTACTTC. Residues: CASSLVASGGYEQYF.

This clone was counted a single time. The genes are TRBV27 and TRBJ2-7; TRBD1 agrees at 12 bases. The germline gives CDR1 MNHEY, CDR2 SMNVEV (reference sequence). CDR3 length: 16 amino acids. V gave up 5 bases and J gave up 3 bases; unmatched junction bases: 8. The chain's CDR3 is CASSPTGQGAFYEQYF. Here the CDR3 DNA reads TGTGCCAGCAGTCCGACGGGACAGGGGGCGTTCTACGAGCAGTACTTC.

The chain combines TRBV10-2 with TRBJ1-6; TRBD1 aligns across 12 bases. Germline V gives CDR1 WSHSY, CDR2 SAAADI. The CDR3 runs 13 residues. V was clipped by 3 bases and J by 18 bases; unmatched bases: 6. The CDR3 is CASSEPGTGGHHF. CDR3 DNA: TGCGCCAGCAGTGAACCCGGGACAGGGGGCCACCACTTT.

The count of this clone is one. The rearrangement uses TRBV7-2 and TRBJ1-3, with 7 bases that match TRBD1. Per germline, CDR1 SGHTA and CDR2 FQGNSA. With 2 bases clipped from V and 0 bases from J, the junction kept 1 base outside the gene matches. This CDR3 region has 15 residues. CDR3 nucleotides: TGTGCCAGCAGCTTATGGGACAGCTCTGGAAACACCATATATTTT. This encodes CASSLWDSSGNTIYF.

The chain couples TRBV5-1 to TRBJ1-3; maybe TRBD1 (5 bases). CDR3 length equals 16 residues. Trimming shortened V by 2 bases and J by 1 base, and 13 bases separated the two germline ends. Germline V gives CDR1 SGHRS, CDR2 YFSETQ. Written as DNA, the CDR3 is TGCGCCAGCAGCTTCCAGGGTCCCTCATCTGGAAACACCATATATTTT. It yields the protein CASSFQGPSSGNTIYF. Full variable domain (outside the CDR3, taken from reference TRBV5-1 and TRBJ1-3): KAGVTQTPRYLIKTRGQQVTLSCSPISGHRSVSWYQQTPGQGLQFLFEYFSETQRNKGNFPGRFSGRQFSNSRSEMNVSTLELGDSALYLCASSFQGPSSGNTIYFGEGSWLTVV.

J is TRBJ2-7 and V is TRBV10-3, with 7 bases lining up with TRBD1. The V gene's germline CDR1 is ENHRY and CDR2 SYGVKD. CDR3 length equals 11 residues. The V segment lost 5 bases and the J segment 6 bases; nucleotides outside the gene matches: 1. CDR3: CAISPGGEQYF. The CDR3 nucleotides are TGTGCCATCAGTCCAGGGGGCGAGCAGTACTTC.

This chain links TRBV2 with TRBJ1-2, with 8 bases identical to TRBD1. CDR1 and CDR2 (germline): SNHLY, FYNNEI. The CDR3 has 12 residues. The V segment lost 6 bases and the J segment 7 bases; nucleotides outside the gene matches: 4. CDR3 in amino acids: CASRGQGGGYTF. The CDR3 region has the DNA TGTGCCAGCAGAGGACAGGGAGGTGGCTACACCTTC.

Written as DNA, the CDR3 is TGTGCCACCAGCAGCGACAGGGTTGGCGGAAACACCATATATTTT. Amino acids: CATSSDRVGGNTIYF. V gene TRBV15 combines with J gene TRBJ1-3; 7 bases map to TRBD1. This CDR3 contains 15 residues. V trimming: 3 bases; J trimming: 4 bases; junction bases outside the gene matches: 6. Germline loops: CDR1 LNHNV, CDR2 YYDKDF (reference sequence). Full variable domain (outside the CDR3, taken from reference TRBV15 and TRBJ1-3): DAMVIQNPRYQVTQFGKPVTLSCSQTLNHNVMYWYQQKSSQAPKLLFHYYDKDFNNEADTPDNFQSRRPNTSFCFLDIRSPGLGDTAMYLCATSSDRVGGNTIYFGEGSWLTVV.

The rearrangement links TRBV29-1 to TRBJ1-2; D is ambiguous. The CDR3 has 13 residues. CDR1 is SQVTM and CDR2 is ANQGSEA in the germline V gene. V shed 4 bases and J shed 4 bases, with 13 bases lying between them. CDR3 bases: TGCAGCGTTGCAGACGGGGAGTTCTATGGCTACACCTTC. This translates into CSVADGEFYGYTF.

Comment on this clone: The sample holds other DNA sequences that translate to the same CDR3. The chain couples TRBV5-1 to TRBJ2-2, with D possibly TRBD1 on 5 matching bases. V dropped 0 bases and J dropped 1 base, with 7 bases sitting between them. The CDR3 spans 15 residues. In germline, CDR1 is SGHRS, CDR2 YFSETQ. This CDR3 reads CASSLGQGNTGELFF. The CDR3 DNA sequence: TGCGCCAGCAGCTTGGGCCAGGGGAACACCGGGGAGCTGTTTTTT.

The gene calls are TRBV10-1 and TRBJ1-1, with D uncertain. V was clipped by 6 bases and J by 1 base, with 9 bases between them. The CDR3 length is 13 residues. Germline assignment: CDR1 WNHNN and CDR2 SYGVQD (reference sequence). This CDR3 is CASRTEGNTEAFF. Here the CDR3 DNA reads TGCGCCAGCAGGACCGAGGGGAACACTGAAGCTTTCTTT.

This chain joins TRBV19 and TRBJ1-2, with a tentative D call TRBD1 (5 bases). CDR1 is LNHDA, CDR2 SQIVND, per germline (reference sequence). CDR3 length: 13 amino acids. The V end was cut by 5 bases, the J end by 6 bases, with 13 bases between. In DNA form, the CDR3 reads TGTGCCAGTAGTGCGACAGTCTCGCATGGCTACACCTTC. This codes for CASSATVSHGYTF.

This clone was found a few times. J is TRBJ2-7 and V is TRBV25-1, with 13 positions matching TRBD2. This CDR3 has 14 residues. Germline trimming cut 6 bases from V and 3 bases from J; bases unmatched to any gene: 2. CDR1 is MGHDK, CDR2 SYGVNS, per germline. Here the CDR3 DNA reads TGTGCCAGCAGAGGACTAGCGGGAGACTACGAGCAGTACTTC. Translation gives CASRGLAGDYEQYF.

The chain combines TRBV11-2 with TRBJ2-1, with D possibly TRBD2 on 5 matching bases. Germline V CDR1 and CDR2: SGHAT, FQNNGV. The CDR3 spans 14 residues. The V end lost 1 base, the J end lost 6 bases, and 10 bases lay between the germline ends. This CDR3 reads CASSLGLAGNEQFF. The CDR3 DNA reads as TGTGCCAGCAGCTTAGGCCTAGCAGGCAATGAGCAGTTCTTC.

This chain links TRBV14 with TRBJ2-1; TRBD2 agrees at 11 bases. Germline lookup yields CDR1 SGHDN and CDR2 FVKESK. The CDR3 loop spans 16 amino acids. J gave up 10 bases and V 0 bases, and 8 bases lay outside the gene matches. The CDR3 nucleotides read TGTGCCAGCAGCCAAGATTTAGCGGGAGGGACGAGAGAGCAGTTCTTC. The encoded protein is CASSQDLAGGTREQFF.

The rearrangement links TRBV6-1 to TRBJ2-7; D might be TRBD2 (6 bases). Germline V gene lookup returns CDR1 MNHNS and CDR2 SASEGT. The CDR3 length is 15 residues. Deletions cut 5 bases from V and 7 bases from J, with 21 bases between. CDR3 protein: CASSPRSGPGGEQYF. The CDR3 nucleotides read TGTGCCAGCAGTCCGCGTTCGGGACCCGGGGGTGAGCAGTACTTC.

This clone was observed a single time. The genes are TRBV18 and TRBJ2-1; D uncertain. V was clipped by 0 bases and J by 6 bases, with 6 bases between them. Looked up from germline, CDR1 is KGHSH and CDR2 is LQKENI. The CDR3 spans 13 residues. The CDR3 DNA follows: TGTGCCAGCTCACCACCGAATAGCAATGAGCAGTTCTTC. It codes for CASSPPNSNEQFF.

This clone turned up a few times. The V call is TRBV10-3, the J call TRBJ1-3, with a weak D call TRBD1 (5 bases). The CDR3 sequence is 12 residues long. Trimming took off 10 bases at V and 2 bases at J, with 9 bases between the two ends. In germline, CDR1 is ENHRY, CDR2 SYGVKD. The CDR3 here is CATQGPGNTIYF. The CDR3, as DNA: TGTGCCACTCAGGGTCCTGGAAACACCATATATTTT.

V usage is TRBV4-1 and J usage is TRBJ2-3; 14 bases match TRBD2. CDR1 is MGHRA and CDR2 is YSYEKL in the germline V gene. This CDR3 comprises 17 residues. V lost 0 bases to trimming and J lost 6 bases; unmatched junction nucleotides: 5. The CDR3 sequence: CASSQEGLAGGGDTQYF. CDR3 bases: TGCGCCAGCAGCCAAGAAGGACTAGCGGGGGGTGGGGATACGCAGTATTTT.

The rearrangement links TRBV28 to TRBJ2-3; 9 nucleotides match TRBD1. The CDR3 contains 18 residues. The V gene's germline CDR1 is MDHEN and CDR2 SYDVKM. V shed 2 bases and J 2 bases; nucleotides not matched to a gene: 11. The CDR3 here is CASSLIRTGVPTTDTQYF. Written as DNA, the CDR3 is TGTGCCAGCAGTTTAATCAGGACAGGGGTTCCGACCACAGATACGCAGTATTTT.